This record looks at one T cell receptor beta chain sequence and its context. No antigen is known for it. CDR1 is SGHRS, CDR2 YFSETQ, per germline. V lost 4 bases to trimming and J lost 5 bases; unmatched junction nucleotides: 6. The length of the CDR3 is 15 residues. TCRdb re-derived calls from the 5' RACE reads in MiXCR, one entry per CDR3 protein. The table has 120,000 to 150,000 distinct CDR3 sequences, 6% to 7% seen once. These data belong to a study of T-cell memory formation after mild COVID-19. At the level of the study: The two donors had largely donor-specific TCR clusters.

The study, taken as a whole, reports: Second-wave clones reaching peak frequency on day 37 lacked confirmed SARS-CoV-2 specificity.

Sequencing input: PBMCs or a T cell subset sorted from them (not recorded which). This TCR came from an adult woman who had mild COVID-19 (a few samples of this study predate the infection). Cell type and time point are not known. The V call is TRBV5-1, the J call TRBJ1-6; 7 nucleotides agree with TRBD1. The CDR3 DNA is TGCGCCAGCAGCCCGGGAGGGACAGATAATTCACCCCTCCACTTT. Amino acid sequence: CASSPGGTDNSPLHF.